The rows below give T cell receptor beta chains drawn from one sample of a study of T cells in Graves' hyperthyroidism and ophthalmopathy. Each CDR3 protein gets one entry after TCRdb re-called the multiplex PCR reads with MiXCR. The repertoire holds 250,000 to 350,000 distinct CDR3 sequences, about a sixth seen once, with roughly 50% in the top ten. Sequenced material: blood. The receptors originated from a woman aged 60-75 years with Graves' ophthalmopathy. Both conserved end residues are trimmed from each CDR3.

AGTPQISGEGDTEAF	TRBV5-4	TRBJ1-1
AISDLTRRPGDTQY	TRBV10-3	TRBJ2-3
ASSVAGGGREQY	TRBV9	TRBJ2-7
ASSYAPSYEQY	TRBV6-5	TRBJ2-7
ASSRPLGAGTEAF	TRBV6-1	TRBJ1-1
ASRADGRGTEAF	TRBV2	TRBJ1-1
SARGQTAKNIQY	TRBV20-1	TRBJ2-4
ASSWVGDSTSEQY	TRBV5-1	TRBJ2-7
ATSRNGAGDRNEQF	TRBV15	TRBJ2-1
ASSLNRGPYEQY	TRBV7-2	TRBJ2-7
ASSLSTGAQAF	TRBV7-2	TRBJ1-1
ASSYLGWNYNEQF	TRBV6-1	TRBJ2-1
ASSPPKDVAGGPSYNEQF	TRBV7-9	TRBJ2-1
ATSNTPATEAF	TRBV7-2	TRBJ1-1
ASSSDLLYGETQY	TRBV7-2	TRBJ2-5
SARVAGGSQETQY	TRBV20-1	TRBJ2-5
ASSFRGGAYEQY	TRBV7-2	TRBJ2-7
ASSAQVFNQPQH	TRBV7-2	TRBJ1-5
ASSSGGHGFGYT	TRBV9	TRBJ1-2
ASSLVAGGTETQY	TRBV5-1	TRBJ2-5
ASSQDPPSSYNSPLH	TRBV4-3	TRBJ1-6
ASSYPGLATYNEQF	TRBV6-2/TRBV6-3	TRBJ2-1
ASSYGAGTYEQY	TRBV6-2/TRBV6-3	TRBJ2-7
ASSARQGGHYEQY	TRBV6-1	TRBJ2-7
ASRGTGGNNSPLH	TRBV12-3/TRBV12-4	TRBJ1-6
ASSHPGTGRRLQY	TRBV4-1	TRBJ2-7
ASSNGQTSGNTIY	TRBV5-1	TRBJ1-3